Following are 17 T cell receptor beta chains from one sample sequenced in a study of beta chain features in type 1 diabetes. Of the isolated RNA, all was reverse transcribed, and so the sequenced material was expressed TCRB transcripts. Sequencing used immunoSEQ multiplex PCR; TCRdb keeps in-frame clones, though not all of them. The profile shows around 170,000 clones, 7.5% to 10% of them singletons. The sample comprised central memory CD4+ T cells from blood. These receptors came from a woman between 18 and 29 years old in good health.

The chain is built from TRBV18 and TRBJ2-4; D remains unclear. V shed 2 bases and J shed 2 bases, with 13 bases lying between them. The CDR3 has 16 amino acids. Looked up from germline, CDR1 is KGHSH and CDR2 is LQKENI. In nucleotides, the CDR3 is TGTGCCAGCTCACCAGTGAACTTGAGGACCAAAAACATTCAGTACTTC. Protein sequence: CASSPVNLRTKNIQYF.

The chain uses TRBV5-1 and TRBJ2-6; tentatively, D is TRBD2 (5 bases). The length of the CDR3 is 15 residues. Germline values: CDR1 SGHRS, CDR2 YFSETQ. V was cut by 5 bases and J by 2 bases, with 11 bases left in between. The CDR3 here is CASRSSGAGANVLTF. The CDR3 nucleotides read TGCGCCAGCAGGAGTTCCGGGGCTGGGGCCAACGTCCTGACTTTC.

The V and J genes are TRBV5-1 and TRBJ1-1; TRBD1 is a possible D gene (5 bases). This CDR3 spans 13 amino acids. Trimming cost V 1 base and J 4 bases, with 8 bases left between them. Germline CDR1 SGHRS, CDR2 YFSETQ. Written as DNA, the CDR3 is TGCGCCAGCAGCTTGTGGGGCCCCACTGAAGCTTTCTTT. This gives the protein CASSLWGPTEAFF.

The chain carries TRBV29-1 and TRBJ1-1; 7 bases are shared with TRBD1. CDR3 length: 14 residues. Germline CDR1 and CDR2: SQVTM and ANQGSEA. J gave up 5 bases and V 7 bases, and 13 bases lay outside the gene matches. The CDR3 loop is CSGRDRSGGTEAFF. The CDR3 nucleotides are TGCAGCGGCAGGGACAGATCGGGGGGGACTGAAGCTTTCTTT.

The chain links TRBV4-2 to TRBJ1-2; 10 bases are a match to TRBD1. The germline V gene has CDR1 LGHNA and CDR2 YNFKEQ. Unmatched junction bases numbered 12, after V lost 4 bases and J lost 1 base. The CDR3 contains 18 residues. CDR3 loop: CASSLYRGQGLNNYGYTF. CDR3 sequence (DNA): TGTGCCAGCAGCCTTTACCGGGGACAGGGGCTTAATAACTATGGCTACACCTTC.

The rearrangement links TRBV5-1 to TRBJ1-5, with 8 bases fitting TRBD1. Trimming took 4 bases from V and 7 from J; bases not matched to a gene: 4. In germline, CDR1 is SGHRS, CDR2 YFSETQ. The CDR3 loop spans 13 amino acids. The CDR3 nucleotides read TGCGCCAGCAGCATTGGACAGGGCCAGCCCCAGCATTTT. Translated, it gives CASSIGQGQPQHF.

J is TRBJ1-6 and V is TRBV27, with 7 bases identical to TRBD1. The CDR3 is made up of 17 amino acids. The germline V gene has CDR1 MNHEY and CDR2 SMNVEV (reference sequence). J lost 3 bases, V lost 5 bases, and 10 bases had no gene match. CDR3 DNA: TGTGCCAGCAGTCCTACCCGGGGACAGCTCTATAATTCACCCCTCCACTTT. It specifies CASSPTRGQLYNSPLHF.

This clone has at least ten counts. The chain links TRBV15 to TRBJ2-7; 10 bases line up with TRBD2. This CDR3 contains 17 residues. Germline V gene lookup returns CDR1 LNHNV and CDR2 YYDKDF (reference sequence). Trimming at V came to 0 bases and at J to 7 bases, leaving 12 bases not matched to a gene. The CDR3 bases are TGTGCCACCAGCAGAGATCCTTCGGCTAGCGGGAGTAAGGAGCAGTACTTC. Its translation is CATSRDPSASGSKEQYF.

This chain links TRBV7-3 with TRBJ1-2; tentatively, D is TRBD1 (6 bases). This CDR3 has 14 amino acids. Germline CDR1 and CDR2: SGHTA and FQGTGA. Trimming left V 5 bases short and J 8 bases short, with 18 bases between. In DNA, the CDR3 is TGTGCCAGCAGCCGTACAGGGCAGGAGAGAGGCTACACCTTC. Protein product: CASSRTGQERGYTF. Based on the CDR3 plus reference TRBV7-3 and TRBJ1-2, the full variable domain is GAGVSQTPSNKVTEKGKYVELRCDPISGHTALYWYRQSLGQGPEFLIYFQGTGAADDSGLPNDRFFAVRPEGSVSTLKIQRTERGDSAVYLCASSRTGQERGYTFGSGTRLTVV.

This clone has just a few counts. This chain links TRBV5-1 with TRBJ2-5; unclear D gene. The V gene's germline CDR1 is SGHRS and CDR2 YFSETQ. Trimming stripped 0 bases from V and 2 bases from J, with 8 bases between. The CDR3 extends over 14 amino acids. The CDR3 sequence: CASSLEVRQETQYF. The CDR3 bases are TGCGCCAGCAGCTTGGAGGTCAGGCAAGAGACCCAGTACTTC. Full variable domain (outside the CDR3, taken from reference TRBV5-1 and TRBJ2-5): KAGVTQTPRYLIKTRGQQVTLSCSPISGHRSVSWYQQTPGQGLQFLFEYFSETQRNKGNFPGRFSGRQFSNSRSEMNVSTLELGDSALYLCASSLEVRQETQYFGPGTRLLVL.

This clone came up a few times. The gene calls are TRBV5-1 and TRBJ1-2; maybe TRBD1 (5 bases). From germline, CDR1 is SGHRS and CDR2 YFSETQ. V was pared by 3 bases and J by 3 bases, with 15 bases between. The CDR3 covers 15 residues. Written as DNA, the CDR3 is TGCGCCAGCAGCTGGGATACAGGATCCGACTATGGCTACACCTTC. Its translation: CASSWDTGSDYGYTF.

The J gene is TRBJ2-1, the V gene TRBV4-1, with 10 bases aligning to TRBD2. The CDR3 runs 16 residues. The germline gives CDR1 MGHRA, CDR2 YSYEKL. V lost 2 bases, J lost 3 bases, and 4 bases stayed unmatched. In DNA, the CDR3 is TGCGCCAGCAGCCAACACGGACTAGCGGACTACAATGAGCAGTTCTTC. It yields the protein CASSQHGLADYNEQFF.

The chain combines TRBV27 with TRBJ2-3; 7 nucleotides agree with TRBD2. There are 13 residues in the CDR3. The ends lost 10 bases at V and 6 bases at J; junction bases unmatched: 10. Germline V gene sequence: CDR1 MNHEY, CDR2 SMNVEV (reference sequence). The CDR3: CATTVGEGDTQYF. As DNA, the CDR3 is TGTGCCACTACGGTGGGGGAGGGGGATACGCAGTATTTT.

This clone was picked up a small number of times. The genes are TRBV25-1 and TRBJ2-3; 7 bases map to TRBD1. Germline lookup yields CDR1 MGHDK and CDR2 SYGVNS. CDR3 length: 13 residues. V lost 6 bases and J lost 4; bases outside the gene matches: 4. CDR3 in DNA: TGTGCCAGCAGCCCTCAGGGGGCAGATACGCAGTATTTT. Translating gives CASSPQGADTQYF.

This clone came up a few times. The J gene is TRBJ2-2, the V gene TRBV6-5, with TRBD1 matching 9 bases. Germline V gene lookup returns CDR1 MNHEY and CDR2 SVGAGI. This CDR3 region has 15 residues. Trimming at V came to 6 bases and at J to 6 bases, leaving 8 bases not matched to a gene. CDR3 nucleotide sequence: TGTGCCAGCAGGGAGCGACAGGGGGTGGCCGGGGAGCTGTTTTTT. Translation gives CASRERQGVAGELFF.

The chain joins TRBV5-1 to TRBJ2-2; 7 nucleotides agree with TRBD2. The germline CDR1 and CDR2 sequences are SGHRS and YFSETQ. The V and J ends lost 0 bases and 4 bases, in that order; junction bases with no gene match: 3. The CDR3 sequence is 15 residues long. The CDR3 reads CASSLGPSGTGELFF. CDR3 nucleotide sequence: TGCGCCAGCAGCTTGGGCCCTAGCGGCACCGGGGAGCTGTTTTTT.

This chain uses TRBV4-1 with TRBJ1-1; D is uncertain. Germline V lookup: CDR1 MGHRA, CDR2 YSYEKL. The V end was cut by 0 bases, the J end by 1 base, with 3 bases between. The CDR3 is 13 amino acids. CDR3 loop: CASSQDRNTEAFF. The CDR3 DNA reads TGCGCCAGCAGCCAAGACAGGAACACTGAAGCTTTCTTT.